Described below is a single T cell receptor (beta chain) sequence and its context. What it binds is not known. This entry comes from a study of PD-1 blockade in classical Hodgkin lymphoma. Study conclusions and caveats: Prior to therapy, complete responders displayed diversity much like that of newly diagnosed patients. Significantly greater TCR diversity emerged by C4D1 in CD4+ cells but not CD8+ cells.

Following autologous stem cell transplantation, relapse occurred in every patient, and exposure to brentuximab vedotin varied. Germline V CDR1 and CDR2: MNHEY, SMNVEV (reference sequence). The CDR3 runs to 15 residues. V lost 3 bases and J 1 base, leaving 12 bases between the germline ends. Using immunoSEQ multiplex PCR, the repertoire was profiled, and TCRdb retains in-frame clones only, with some absent. The sample has some 58,000 clones, 88% seen once. The chain carries TRBV27 and TRBJ1-1; possible D gene TRBD1, 5 bases. The source of this sequence is a human donor with classical Hodgkin lymphoma. The sequencing used peripheral blood mononuclear cells (PBMCs), collected before the second cycle of nivolumab. The CDR3 nucleotides read TGTGCCAGCAGTTTCCTCCTGGGGCAGAACACTGAAGCTTTCTTT. This sequence encodes CASSFLLGQNTEAFF.